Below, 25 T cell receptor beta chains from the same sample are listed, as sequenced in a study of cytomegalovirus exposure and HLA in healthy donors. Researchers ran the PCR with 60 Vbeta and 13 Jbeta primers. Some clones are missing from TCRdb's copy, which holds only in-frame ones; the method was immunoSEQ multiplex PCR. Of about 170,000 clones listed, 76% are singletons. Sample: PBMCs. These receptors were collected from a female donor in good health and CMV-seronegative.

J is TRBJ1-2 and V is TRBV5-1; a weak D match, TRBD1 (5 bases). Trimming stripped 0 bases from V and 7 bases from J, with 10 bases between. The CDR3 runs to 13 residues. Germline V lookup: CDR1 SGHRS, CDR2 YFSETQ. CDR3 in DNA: TGCGCCAGCAGCTTGGCCGGGGGGTTTGGCTACACCTTC. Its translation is CASSLAGGFGYTF.

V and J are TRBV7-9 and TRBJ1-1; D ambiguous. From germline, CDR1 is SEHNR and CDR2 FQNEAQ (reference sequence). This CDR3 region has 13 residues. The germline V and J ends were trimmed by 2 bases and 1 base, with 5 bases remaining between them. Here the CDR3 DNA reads TGTGCCAGCAGCTTAAAACAGAACACTGAAGCTTTCTTT. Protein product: CASSLKQNTEAFF.

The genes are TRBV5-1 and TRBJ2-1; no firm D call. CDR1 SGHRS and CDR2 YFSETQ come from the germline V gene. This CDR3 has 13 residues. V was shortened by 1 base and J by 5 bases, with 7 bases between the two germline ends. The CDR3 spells CASSLNSNNEQFF. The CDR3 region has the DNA TGCGCCAGCAGCTTGAACAGCAACAATGAGCAGTTCTTC.

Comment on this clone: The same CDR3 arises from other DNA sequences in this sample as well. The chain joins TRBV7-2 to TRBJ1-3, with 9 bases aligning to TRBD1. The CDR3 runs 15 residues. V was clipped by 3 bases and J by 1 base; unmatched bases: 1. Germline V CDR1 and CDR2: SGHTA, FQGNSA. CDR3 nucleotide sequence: TGTGCCAGCAGCTTGGACAGGGGTTCTGGAAACACCATATATTTT. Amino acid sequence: CASSLDRGSGNTIYF.

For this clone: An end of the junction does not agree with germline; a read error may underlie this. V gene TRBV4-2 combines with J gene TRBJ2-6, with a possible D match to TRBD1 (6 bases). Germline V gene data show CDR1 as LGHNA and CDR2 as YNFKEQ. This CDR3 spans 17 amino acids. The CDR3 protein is CASSQDYGGSGANGLTF. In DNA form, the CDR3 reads TGTGCCAGCAGCCAAGATTATGGGGGCTCTGGGGCCAACGGCCTGACTTTC.

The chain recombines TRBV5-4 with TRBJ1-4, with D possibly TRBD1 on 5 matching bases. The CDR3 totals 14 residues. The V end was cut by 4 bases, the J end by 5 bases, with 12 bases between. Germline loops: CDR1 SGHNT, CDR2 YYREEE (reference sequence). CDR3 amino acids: CASSPGGTNEKLFF. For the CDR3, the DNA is TGTGCCAGCAGCCCGGGGGGTACCAATGAAAAACTGTTTTTT.

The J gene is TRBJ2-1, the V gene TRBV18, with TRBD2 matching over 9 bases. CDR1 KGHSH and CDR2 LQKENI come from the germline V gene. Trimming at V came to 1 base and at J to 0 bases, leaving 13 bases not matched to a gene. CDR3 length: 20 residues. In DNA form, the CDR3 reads TGTGCCAGCTCACCACGCGTTTTTGCTAGCGGGATGAGCTCCTACAATGAGCAGTTCTTC. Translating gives CASSPRVFASGMSSYNEQFF.

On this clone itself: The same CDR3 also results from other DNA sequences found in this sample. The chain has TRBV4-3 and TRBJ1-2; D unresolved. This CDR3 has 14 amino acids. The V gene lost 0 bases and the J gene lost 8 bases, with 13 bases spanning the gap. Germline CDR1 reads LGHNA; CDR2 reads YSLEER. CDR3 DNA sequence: TGCGCCAGCAGCCAAGAAGGAGGGCGAGGAGGCTACACCTTC. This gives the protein CASSQEGGRGGYTF.

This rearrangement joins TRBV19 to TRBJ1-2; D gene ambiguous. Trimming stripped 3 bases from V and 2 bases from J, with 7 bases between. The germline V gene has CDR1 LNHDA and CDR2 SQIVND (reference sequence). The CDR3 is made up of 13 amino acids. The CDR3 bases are TGTGCCAGTAGTATGGGGAGAAACTATGGCTACACCTTC. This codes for CASSMGRNYGYTF.

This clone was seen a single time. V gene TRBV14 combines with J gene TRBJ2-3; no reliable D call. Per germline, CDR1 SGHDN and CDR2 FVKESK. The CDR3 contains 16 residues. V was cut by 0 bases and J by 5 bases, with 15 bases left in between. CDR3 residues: CASSQEVLGRGDTQYF. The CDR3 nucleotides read TGTGCCAGCAGCCAAGAGGTCCTAGGTCGCGGAGATACGCAGTATTTT.

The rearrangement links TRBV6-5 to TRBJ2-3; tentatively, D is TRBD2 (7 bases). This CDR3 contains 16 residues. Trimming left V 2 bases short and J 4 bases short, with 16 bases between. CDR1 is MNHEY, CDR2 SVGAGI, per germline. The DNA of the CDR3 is TGTGCCAGCAGTTACCGAACAGGGAGGGGCCCAGATACGCAGTATTTT. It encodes CASSYRTGRGPDTQYF.

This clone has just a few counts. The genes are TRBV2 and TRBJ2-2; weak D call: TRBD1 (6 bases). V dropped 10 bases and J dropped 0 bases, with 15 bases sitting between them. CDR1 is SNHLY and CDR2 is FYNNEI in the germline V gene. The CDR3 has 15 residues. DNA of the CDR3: TGTGCCATCACAGGACAGCCCGCGAACACCGGGGAGCTGTTTTTT. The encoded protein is CAITGQPANTGELFF.

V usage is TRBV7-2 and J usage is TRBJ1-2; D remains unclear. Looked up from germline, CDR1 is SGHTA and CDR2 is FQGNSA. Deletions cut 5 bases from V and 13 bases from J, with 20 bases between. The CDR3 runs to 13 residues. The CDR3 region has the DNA TGTGCCAGCAGCCCAGACTTAGTGGTTCGTCTCACCTTC. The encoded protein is CASSPDLVVRLTF.

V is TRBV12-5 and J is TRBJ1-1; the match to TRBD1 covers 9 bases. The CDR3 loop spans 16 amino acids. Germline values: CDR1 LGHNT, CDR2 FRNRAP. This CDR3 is CAGIARQGDMNTEAFF. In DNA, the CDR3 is TGTGCCGGTATAGCCAGACAGGGGGACATGAACACTGAAGCTTTCTTT.

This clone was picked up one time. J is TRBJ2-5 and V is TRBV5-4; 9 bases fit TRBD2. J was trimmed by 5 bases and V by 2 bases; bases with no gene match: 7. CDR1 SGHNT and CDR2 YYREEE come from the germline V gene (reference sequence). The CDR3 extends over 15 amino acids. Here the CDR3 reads CASSFLTSGVETQYF. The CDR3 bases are TGTGCCAGCAGCTTCCTGACTAGCGGCGTGGAGACCCAGTACTTC.

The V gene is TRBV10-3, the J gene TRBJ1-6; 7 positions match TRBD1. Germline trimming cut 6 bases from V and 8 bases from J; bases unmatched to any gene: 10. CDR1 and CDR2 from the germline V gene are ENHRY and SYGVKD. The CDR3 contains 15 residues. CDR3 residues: CAIRQFQGEDSPLHF. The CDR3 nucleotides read TGTGCCATCAGACAATTTCAGGGGGAGGATTCACCCCTCCACTTT.

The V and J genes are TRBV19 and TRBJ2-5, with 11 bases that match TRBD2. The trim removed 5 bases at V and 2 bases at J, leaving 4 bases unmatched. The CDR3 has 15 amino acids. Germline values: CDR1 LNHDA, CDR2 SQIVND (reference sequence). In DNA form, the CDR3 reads TGTGCCAGTAGTTCCCGGACTAGCGGGCAAGAGACCCAGTACTTC. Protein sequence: CASSSRTSGQETQYF.

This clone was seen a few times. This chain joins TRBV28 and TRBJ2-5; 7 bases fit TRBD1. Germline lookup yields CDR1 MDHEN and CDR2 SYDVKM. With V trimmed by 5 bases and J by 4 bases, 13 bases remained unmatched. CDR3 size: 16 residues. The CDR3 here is CASSPYLQGSGETQYF. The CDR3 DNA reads TGTGCCAGCAGTCCGTACCTACAGGGGTCGGGAGAGACCCAGTACTTC.

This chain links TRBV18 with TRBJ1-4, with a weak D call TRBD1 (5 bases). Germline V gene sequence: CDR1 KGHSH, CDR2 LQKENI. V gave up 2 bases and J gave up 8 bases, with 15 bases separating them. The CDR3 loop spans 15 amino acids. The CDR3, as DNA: TGTGCCAGCTCACCAGCGGGGACCCGGAGGGAAAAACTGTTTTTT. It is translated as CASSPAGTRREKLFF.

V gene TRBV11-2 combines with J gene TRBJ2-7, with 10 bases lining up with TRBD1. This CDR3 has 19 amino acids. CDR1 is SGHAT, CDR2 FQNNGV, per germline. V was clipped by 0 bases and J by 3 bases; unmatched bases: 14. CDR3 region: CASSLEGPGPGQGIYEQYF. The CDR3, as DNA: TGTGCCAGCAGCTTAGAAGGTCCTGGGCCGGGACAGGGGATCTACGAGCAGTACTTC.

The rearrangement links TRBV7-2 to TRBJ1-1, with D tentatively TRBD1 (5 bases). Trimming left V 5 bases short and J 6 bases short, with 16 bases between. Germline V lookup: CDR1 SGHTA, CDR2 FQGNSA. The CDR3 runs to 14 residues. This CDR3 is CASSPTARVAEAFF. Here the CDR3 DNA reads TGTGCCAGCAGCCCTACTGCCAGGGTTGCTGAAGCTTTCTTT.

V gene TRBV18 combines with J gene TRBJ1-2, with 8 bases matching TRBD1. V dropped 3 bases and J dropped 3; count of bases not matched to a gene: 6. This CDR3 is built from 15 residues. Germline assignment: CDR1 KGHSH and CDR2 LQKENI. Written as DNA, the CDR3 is TGTGCCAGCTCACCCTCGGACAGGGTGGACTATGGCTACACCTTC. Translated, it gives CASSPSDRVDYGYTF.

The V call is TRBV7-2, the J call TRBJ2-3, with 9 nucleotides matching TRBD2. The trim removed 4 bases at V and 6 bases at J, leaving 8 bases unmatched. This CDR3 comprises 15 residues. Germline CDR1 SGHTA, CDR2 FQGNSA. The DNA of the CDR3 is TGTGCCAGCAGCTCTAGGGCGGGGGGGCCTGATACGCAGTATTTT. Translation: CASSSRAGGPDTQYF.

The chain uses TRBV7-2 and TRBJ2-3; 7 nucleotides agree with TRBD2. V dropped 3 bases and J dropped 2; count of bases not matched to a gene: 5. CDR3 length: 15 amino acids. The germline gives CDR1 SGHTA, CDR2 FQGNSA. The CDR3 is CASSFSGTNTDTQYF. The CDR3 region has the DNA TGTGCCAGCAGCTTTTCCGGGACTAACACAGATACGCAGTATTTT.

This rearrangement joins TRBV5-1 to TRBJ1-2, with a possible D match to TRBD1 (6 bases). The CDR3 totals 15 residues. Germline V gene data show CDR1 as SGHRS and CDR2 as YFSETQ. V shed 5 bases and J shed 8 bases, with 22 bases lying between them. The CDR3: CASSSLTQGTGGYTF. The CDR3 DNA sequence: TGCGCCAGCAGTTCACTTACACAGGGTACCGGAGGCTACACCTTC.